The 11 T cell receptor beta chains listed next were all sequenced from one sample in a study of T cell responses to AZD1222 COVID-19 vaccine. Clones were read by immunoSEQ multiplex PCR, and TCRdb kept only the in-frame ones, dropping some. This sample carries about 170,000 clones, over 80% of them seen once, and the ten largest clones take approximately 4%. Sequencing was performed on peripheral blood, taken 28 days after the second dose of the MenACWY control vaccine. The receptors were sampled from an adult who received the MenACWY meningococcal vaccine as a control.

CDR3 in DNA: TGTGCCAGCAGTGAGTCGGGTAACTATGGCTACACCTTC. Translation gives CASSESGNYGYTF. The genes are TRBV6-4 and TRBJ1-2; D gene ambiguous. Germline CDR1 MRHNA, CDR2 SNTAGT. V gave up 3 bases and J gave up 1 base, with 6 bases separating them. This CDR3 has 13 residues.

The rearrangement joins TRBV19 to TRBJ2-6; D gene ambiguous. CDR3 length equals 16 residues. The V and J ends lost 3 bases and 0 bases respectively, with 9 bases between them. Germline values: CDR1 LNHDA, CDR2 SQIVND (reference sequence). The CDR3, as DNA: TGTGCCAGTAGTATGGACGCATACTCTGGGGCCAACGTCCTGACTTTC. It translates to CASSMDAYSGANVLTF.

J is TRBJ2-4 and V is TRBV4-3; D possibly matches TRBD1 or TRBD2 (5 bases each). CDR1 and CDR2 from the germline V gene are LGHNA and YSLEER. The CDR3 totals 20 residues. Trimming removed 0 bases from V and 0 bases from J, with 21 bases in between. This CDR3 is CASSQDFGTVGTRAKNIQYF. Written as DNA, the CDR3 is TGCGCCAGCAGCCAAGATTTCGGAACAGTGGGGACGAGAGCCAAAAACATTCAGTACTTC.

The rearrangement joins TRBV28 to TRBJ2-3; 8 bases are a match to TRBD1. V gave up 4 bases and J gave up 6 bases; unmatched junction bases: 12. The CDR3 has 16 amino acids. Looked up from germline, CDR1 is MDHEN and CDR2 is SYDVKM. This CDR3 reads CASSSNLLQGADTQYF. The CDR3 DNA sequence: TGTGCCAGCAGTTCCAACTTACTCCAGGGGGCCGATACGCAGTATTTT. Variable domain in full (rest from reference TRBV28 and TRBJ2-3): DVKVTQSSRYLVKRTGEKVFLECVQDMDHENMFWYRQDPGLGLRLIYFSYDVKMKEKGDIPEGYSVSREKKERFSLILESASTNQTSMYLCASSSNLLQGADTQYFGPGTRLTVL.

V is TRBV24-1 and J is TRBJ1-3, with no clear D. Germline-derived CDR1 and CDR2 are KGHDR and SFDVKD. V was shortened by 3 bases and J by 2 bases, with 7 bases between the two germline ends. This CDR3 spans 14 amino acids. CDR3 residues: CATSDSRTGNTIYF. CDR3 sequence (DNA): TGTGCCACCAGTGATAGTAGGACTGGAAACACCATATATTTT.

The genes are TRBV18 and TRBJ1-1; 7 bases are a match to TRBD1. CDR3 length: 14 amino acids. After removal of 6 bases from V and 4 bases from J, the junction contained 8 bases not matched to a gene. Germline CDR1 reads KGHSH; CDR2 reads LQKENI. The CDR3 reads CASSTGAGGTEAFF. The CDR3, as DNA: TGTGCCAGCTCTACCGGCGCAGGGGGCACTGAAGCTTTCTTT. Full variable domain (missing parts from reference TRBV18 and TRBJ1-1): NAGVMQNPRHLVRRRGQEARLRCSPMKGHSHVYWYRQLPEEGLKFMVYLQKENIIDESGMPKERFSAEFPKEGPSILRIQQVVRGDSAAYFCASSTGAGGTEAFFGQGTRLTVV.

The V call is TRBV5-6, the J call TRBJ1-4, with 7 bases identical to TRBD1. CDR3 length: 15 residues. With V trimmed by 1 base and J by 5 bases, 5 bases remained unmatched. The germline CDR1 and CDR2 sequences are SGHDT and YYEEEE. CDR3 nucleotide sequence: TGTGCCAGCAGCTTGCTGGAGGGGGCAAATGAAAAACTGTTTTTT. Amino acid sequence: CASSLLEGANEKLFF.

This chain uses TRBV7-3 with TRBJ2-1, with D possibly being TRBD2 (5 bases). CDR1 and CDR2 (germline): SGHTA, FQGTGA. This CDR3 spans 11 amino acids. V lost 4 bases, J lost 8 bases, and 6 bases lay in between. CDR3 nucleotides: TGTGCCAGCAGCTCCGGGGATGAGCAGTTCTTC. This gives the protein CASSSGDEQFF.

CDR3 sequence (DNA): TGTGCCAGCAGCTACGACCCACAGGGGAACACTGAAGCTTTCTTT. Its protein product is CASSYDPQGNTEAFF. This chain joins TRBV27 and TRBJ1-1; TRBD1 might be the D (6 bases). The CDR3 is 15 amino acids. V shed 6 bases and J shed 1 base, with 15 bases lying between them. The germline CDR1 and CDR2 sequences are MNHEY and SMNVEV (reference sequence).

This clone has only a few counts. The CDR3 nucleotides are TGTGCCAGCAGTGAGAGACGGACAGGGATGAATTCACCCCTCCACTTT. Translated: CASSERRTGMNSPLHF. This chain joins TRBV25-1 and TRBJ1-6; 8 positions agree with TRBD1. The CDR3 is made up of 16 amino acids. Germline V lookup: CDR1 MGHDK, CDR2 SYGVNS. V shed 3 bases and J 7 bases; nucleotides not matched to a gene: 8.

V gene TRBV9 combines with J gene TRBJ2-2, with a tentative D call TRBD2 (5 bases). CDR1 is SGDLS, CDR2 YYNGEE, per germline. The germline V and J ends were trimmed by 4 bases and 6 bases, with 13 bases remaining between them. This CDR3 comprises 14 residues. This CDR3 reads CASSSHIGAGELFF. The CDR3 nucleotides read TGTGCCAGCAGCTCCCATATCGGGGCCGGGGAGCTGTTTTTT.